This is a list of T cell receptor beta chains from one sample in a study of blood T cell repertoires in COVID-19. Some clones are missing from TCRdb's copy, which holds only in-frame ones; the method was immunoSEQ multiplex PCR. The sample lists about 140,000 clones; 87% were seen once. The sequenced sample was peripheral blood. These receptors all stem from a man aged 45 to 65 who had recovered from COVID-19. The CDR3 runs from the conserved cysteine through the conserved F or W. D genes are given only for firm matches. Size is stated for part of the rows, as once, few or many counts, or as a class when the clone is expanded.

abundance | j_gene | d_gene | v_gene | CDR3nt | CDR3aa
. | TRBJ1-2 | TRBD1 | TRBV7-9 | TGTGCCAGCAGCTCAAACAGGGGGAACGACTATGGCTACACCTTC | CASSSNRGNDYGYTF
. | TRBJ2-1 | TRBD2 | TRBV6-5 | TGTGCCAGCAGTTACGGGCTAGCGGGGTTCAATGAGCAGTTCTTC | CASSYGLAGFNEQFF
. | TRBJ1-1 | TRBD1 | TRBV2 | TGTGCCAGCAGTGAGAACTCCCGGACAGGGGGCGGTGAAGCTTTCTTT | CASSENSRTGGGEAFF
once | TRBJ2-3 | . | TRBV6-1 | TGTGCCAGCAGTGAACTGGCAAATACGCAGTATTTT | CASSELANTQYF
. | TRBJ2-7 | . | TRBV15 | TGTGCCACCAGCGCTAAAGCCTACGAGCAGTACTTC | CATSAKAYEQYF
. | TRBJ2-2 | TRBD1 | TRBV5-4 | TGTGCCAGCTCCGAACCGGGACAGGGGACATCGAACACCGGGGAGCTGTTTTTT | CASSEPGQGTSNTGELFF
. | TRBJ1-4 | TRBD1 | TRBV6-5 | TGTGCCAGCAGTTACGGGACAGGACCACAAGAAAAACTGTTTTTT | CASSYGTGPQEKLFF
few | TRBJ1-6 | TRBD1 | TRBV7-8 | TGTGCCAGCAGCCCGACACAGGGGGCGCTCGGATCACCCCTCCACTTT | CASSPTQGALGSPLHF
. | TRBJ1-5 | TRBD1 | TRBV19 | TGTGCCAGTAGTTACAGGGGGCGCAATCAGCCCCAGCATTTT | CASSYRGRNQPQHF
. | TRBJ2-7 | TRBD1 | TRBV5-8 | TGTGCCAGCAGCCCGACAGGGCTAGGAAGCTACGAGCAGTACTTC | CASSPTGLGSYEQYF
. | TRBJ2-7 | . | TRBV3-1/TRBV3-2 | . | CASSQVAEGSLYF
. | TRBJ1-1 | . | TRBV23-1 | TGCGCCAGCGCGAAACCGACTGGTAACACTGAAGCTTTCTTT | CASAKPTGNTEAFF
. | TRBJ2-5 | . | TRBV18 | TGTGCCAGCTCACCACGCAGTCAACAAGAGACCCAGTACTTC | CASSPRSQQETQYF
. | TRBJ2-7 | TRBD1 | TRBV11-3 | TGTGCCAGCAGCTCACAGGGGTACGAGCAGTACTTC | CASSSQGYEQYF
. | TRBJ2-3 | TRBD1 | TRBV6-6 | TGTGCCAGCAGTCTCGGACAGGGGGCTAGGCCAGATACGCAGTATTTT | CASSLGQGARPDTQYF
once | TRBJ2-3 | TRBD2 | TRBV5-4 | TGTGCCAGCAGCTTGGGGTTACTAGCGGGGTATGGCGGCACAGATACGCAGTATTTT | CASSLGLLAGYGGTDTQYF
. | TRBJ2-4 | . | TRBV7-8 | TGTGCCAGCAGCTTGGCCCCGGGAGCAGAAGCGGACATTCAGTACTTC | CASSLAPGAEADIQYF
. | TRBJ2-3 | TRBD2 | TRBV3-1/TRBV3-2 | TGTGCCAGCAGCAATAATCCCGCGGGGGGACCAGATACGCAGTATTTT | CASSNNPAGGPDTQYF
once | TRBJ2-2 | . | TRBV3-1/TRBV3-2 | TGTGCCAGCAGCCAAGAACGAACTCGTAACACCGGGGAGCTGTTTTTT | CASSQERTRNTGELFF
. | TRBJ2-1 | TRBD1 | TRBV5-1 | TGCGCCAGCAGCGCCGACAGGGGGCAAGGGTTGGATGAGCAGTTCTTC | CASSADRGQGLDEQFF
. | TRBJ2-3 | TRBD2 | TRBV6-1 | TGTGCCAGCAGTCTAGCGGGGGGACTCACAGATACGCAGTATTTT | CASSLAGGLTDTQYF
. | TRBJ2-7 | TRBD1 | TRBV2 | TGTGCCGGGGGGGGACAGGGAACCTACGAGCAGTACTTC | CAGGGQGTYEQYF
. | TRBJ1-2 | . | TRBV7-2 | TGTGCCAGCAGCGTACAGGTAGACTATGGCTACACCTTC | CASSVQVDYGYTF
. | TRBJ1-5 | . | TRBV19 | TGTGCCAGTAGTATAATGGTGACGGGGTCCGGTCAGCCCCAGCATTTT | CASSIMVTGSGQPQHF
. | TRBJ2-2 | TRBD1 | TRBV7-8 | TGTGCCAGCAGCTCCGGGACAGGGATCACCGGGGAGCTGTTTTTT | CASSSGTGITGELFF
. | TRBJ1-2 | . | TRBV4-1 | TGCGCCAGCAGCCAAGTTCAGACAGGACCTATAGATAACTATGGCTACACCTTC | CASSQVQTGPIDNYGYTF
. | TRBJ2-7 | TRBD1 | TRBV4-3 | TGCGCCAGCAGCCAAGATCTAAGGACAGGGCGCCACGAGCAGTACTTC | CASSQDLRTGRHEQYF
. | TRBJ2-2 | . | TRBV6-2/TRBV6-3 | TGTGCCAGCAGCCCCCGGGGGACCGGGGAGCTGTTTTTT | CASSPRGTGELFF
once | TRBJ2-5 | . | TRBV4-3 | TGCGCCAGCAGCCAAATGGCGGGACAAGAGACCCAGTACTTC | CASSQMAGQETQYF